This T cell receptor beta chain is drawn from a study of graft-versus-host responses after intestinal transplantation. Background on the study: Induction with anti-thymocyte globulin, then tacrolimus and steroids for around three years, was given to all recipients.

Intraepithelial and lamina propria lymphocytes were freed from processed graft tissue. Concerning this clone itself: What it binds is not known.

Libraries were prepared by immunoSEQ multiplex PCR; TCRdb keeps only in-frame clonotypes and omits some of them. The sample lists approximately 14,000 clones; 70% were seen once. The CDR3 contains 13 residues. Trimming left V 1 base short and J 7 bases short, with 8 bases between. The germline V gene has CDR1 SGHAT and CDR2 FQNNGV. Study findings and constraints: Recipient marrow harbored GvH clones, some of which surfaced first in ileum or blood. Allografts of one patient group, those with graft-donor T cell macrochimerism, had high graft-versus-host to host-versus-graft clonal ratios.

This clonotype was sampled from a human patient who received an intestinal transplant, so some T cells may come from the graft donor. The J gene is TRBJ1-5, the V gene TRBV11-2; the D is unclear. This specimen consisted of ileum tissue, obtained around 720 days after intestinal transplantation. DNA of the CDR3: TGTGCCAGCAGCTTAGTTAGAGGGCAGCCCCAGCATTTT. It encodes CASSLVRGQPQHF.